Below, 29 T cell receptor beta chains from the same sample are listed, as sequenced in a study of T cell repertoires in cytomegalovirus infection. TCRdb fed the reads into MiXCR, producing one record per CDR3 protein. The sample has fewer than 1,000,000 distinct CDR3 sequences, approximately 31% seen once. These TCRs' antigens remain unknown. The source material was cultured CD8+ T cells from PBMCs, sampled from culture after CMV antigen stimulation. Source of these receptors: a human donor in good health (CMV status not recorded). Some clones in this sample may be carry-over from other donors' samples.

The chain couples TRBV27 to TRBJ2-3; TRBD2 is a possible D gene (6 bases). V gave up 5 bases and J gave up 3 bases, with 15 bases separating them. From germline, CDR1 is MNHEY and CDR2 SMNVEV (reference sequence). The CDR3 is made up of 15 amino acids. CDR3 bases: TGTGCCAGCAGTCTGGGGGGATGGAAAACAGATACGCAGTATTTT. It yields the protein CASSLGGWKTDTQYF.

This clonotype was recorded many times. Here the CDR3 DNA reads TGTGCCAGCGGCTTACCGGTGGATACGCAGTATTTT. Amino acids: CASGLPVDTQYF. This chain joins TRBV6-1 and TRBJ2-3, with no clear D. Trimming took 8 bases from V and 6 from J, leaving 12 bases between them. The germline V gene has CDR1 MNHNS and CDR2 SASEGT. The length of the CDR3 is 12 residues.

This clonotype turned up a few times. This chain joins TRBV10-3 and TRBJ2-4; 11 bases are a match to TRBD2. The CDR3 spans 17 residues. Germline CDR1 ENHRY, CDR2 SYGVKD. Trimming took 4 bases from V and 5 from J; bases not matched to a gene: 10. CDR3 sequence: CAISVKGPGLAENIQYF. CDR3 sequence (DNA): TGTGCCATCAGTGTAAAAGGACCGGGACTAGCGGAAAACATTCAGTACTTC.

This clonotype has at least ten counts. This chain connects TRBV4-1 to TRBJ1-6, with 7 bases fitting TRBD1. The CDR3 runs 14 residues. Germline trimming cut 8 bases from V and 5 bases from J; bases unmatched to any gene: 6. Germline V lookup: CDR1 MGHRA, CDR2 YSYEKL. CDR3 region: CASAWDSDNSPLHF. The DNA for the CDR3 is TGCGCCAGCGCCTGGGACAGCGATAATTCACCCCTCCACTTT.

This clonotype came up a few times. The rearrangement links TRBV24-1 to TRBJ2-1; D might be TRBD1 (5 bases). The V and J ends lost 1 base and 5 bases respectively, with 11 bases between them. CDR1 and CDR2 (germline): KGHDR, SFDVKD. This CDR3 is built from 15 residues. This CDR3 reads CATSDLGHRDNEQFF. CDR3 DNA: TGTGCCACCAGTGATTTAGGACACAGAGACAATGAGCAGTTCTTC.

This clonotype occurred a few times. The chain uses TRBV10-1 and TRBJ2-5, with D possibly TRBD1 on 5 matching bases. CDR1 and CDR2 from the germline V gene are WNHNN and SYGVQD (reference sequence). Trimming stripped 10 bases from V and 2 bases from J, with 11 bases between. The CDR3 is 12 residues long. The CDR3 DNA reads TGCGCCACCCCGGACAAACAAGAGACCCAGTACTTC. Translated: CATPDKQETQYF.

This clonotype was detected only a few times. The genes are TRBV12-3 or TRBV12-4 and TRBJ1-2; 11 positions agree with TRBD1. The CDR3 extends over 14 amino acids. J gave up 7 bases and V 6 bases, and 7 bases lay outside the gene matches. CDR3 protein: CASSYGTGGVGYTF. The CDR3 region has the DNA TGTGCCAGCAGCTACGGGACAGGGGGAGTTGGCTACACCTTC.

Concerning this clonotype itself: This may come from a read error, since a much larger clone is one base off. The rearrangement uses TRBV7-2 and TRBJ2-1, with TRBD2 matching over 10 bases. Germline V gene sequence: CDR1 SGHTA, CDR2 FQGNSA. This CDR3 spans 15 amino acids. The chain's CDR3 is CANSSLAGAGNEQFF. Here the CDR3 DNA reads TGTGCCAACAGCTCTCTAGCGGGGGCGGGGAATGAGCAGTTCTTC.

A few counts support this clonotype. Just one base apart from a much larger clone, this may be a read error. The rearrangement links TRBV5-4 to TRBJ1-2; D is ambiguous. Germline values: CDR1 SGHNT, CDR2 YYREEE (reference sequence). V was pared by 3 bases and J by 7 bases, with 7 bases between. The CDR3 is 11 amino acids. CDR3 protein: CASSSEGGYTF. The CDR3 DNA follows: TGTGCCAGCAGCTCAGAGGGTGGCTACACCTTC.

The sample holds a few counts of this clonotype. The chain is built from TRBV11-2 and TRBJ2-2; D is unclear. Germline assignment: CDR1 SGHAT and CDR2 FQNNGV. The ends were cut back, 8 bases at V and 4 bases at J, with 11 bases in the middle. The CDR3 runs 13 residues. This CDR3 is CASWRGPTGELFF. CDR3 sequence (DNA): TGTGCCAGCTGGAGAGGCCCCACCGGGGAGCTGTTTTTT.

This clonotype was seen more than once but under ten times. The chain employs TRBV12-3 or TRBV12-4 and TRBJ1-5; 8 positions agree with TRBD1. The CDR3 runs to 18 residues. Trimming at V came to 5 bases and at J to 2 bases, leaving 14 bases not matched to a gene. The CDR3 spells CASSLYHITTGGNQPQHF. In DNA form, the CDR3 reads TGTGCCAGCAGTCTCTACCATATTACGACAGGGGGCAATCAGCCCCAGCATTTT.

This clonotype has only a few counts. One end of the junction does not line up with germline, which may come from a read error. The rearrangement links TRBV27 to TRBJ2-5; D is unresolved. The CDR3 has 14 amino acids. Germline V CDR1 and CDR2: MNHEY, SMNVEV (reference sequence). The CDR3: CASSLPGDQATQYF. The CDR3 bases are TGTGCCAGCAGTCTCCCGGGCGACCAAGCGACCCAGTACTTC.

This clonotype was detected a few times. The chain is built from TRBV7-8 and TRBJ1-1; the match to TRBD1 covers 10 bases. The CDR3 is made up of 21 amino acids. Losses at the gene ends were 0 bases for V and 0 bases for J; bases not matched to a gene: 16. Germline values: CDR1 SGHVS, CDR2 FQNEAQ. The CDR3 is CASSLARGFNRDRGMNTEAFF. The CDR3 region has the DNA TGTGCCAGCAGCTTAGCGCGCGGATTTAACCGGGACAGGGGAATGAACACTGAAGCTTTCTTT.

Concerning this clonotype itself: At one end the junction does not follow the germline gene, possibly because of a read error. V gene TRBV11-2 combines with J gene TRBJ2-6; D is perhaps TRBD1 or TRBD2 (5 bases each). The germline gives CDR1 SGHAT, CDR2 FQNNGV. The length of the CDR3 is 22 residues. CDR3 bases: TGTGTCAGCAGCTTAGAGCTTTGGGGGAACCTTAACCCCAGCTCTGGGGCCAACGTCCTGACTTTC. Its protein product is CVSSLELWGNLNPSSGANVLTF.

The chain has TRBV6-6 and TRBJ2-3; the match to TRBD1 covers 9 bases. Trimming removed 5 bases from V and 4 bases from J; junction bases left unmatched: 4. CDR1 is MNHNY, CDR2 SVGAGI, per germline (reference sequence). CDR3 length equals 14 residues. This CDR3 is CASSGDRVPDTQYF. CDR3 DNA: TGTGCCAGCAGTGGGGACAGGGTGCCAGATACGCAGTATTTT.

This clonotype was observed a handful of times. V gene TRBV7-2 combines with J gene TRBJ2-2; 10 nucleotides line up with TRBD2. The V gene end was trimmed by 6 bases and the J gene end by 4 bases; junction bases not matched to a gene: 5. Germline loops: CDR1 SGHTA, CDR2 FQGNSA. The CDR3 consists of 15 residues. The CDR3 DNA follows: TGTGCCAGCAGTAGCGGGGGGCGGGGCACCGGGGAGCTGTTTTTT. It encodes CASSSGGRGTGELFF.

The DNA for the CDR3 is TGTGCCAGCAGCGTGGGCCCCAAAAACATTCAGTACTTC. This translates into CASSVGPKNIQYF. The chain carries TRBV9 and TRBJ2-4, with D uncertain. The CDR3 spans 13 residues. Germline lookup yields CDR1 SGDLS and CDR2 YYNGEE. Trimming took 2 bases from V and 2 from J, leaving 5 bases between them. Variable domain in full (rest from reference TRBV9 and TRBJ2-4): DSGVTQTPKHLITATGQRVTLRCSPRSGDLSVYWYQQSLDQGLQFLIQYYNGEERAKGNILERFSAQQFPDLHSELNLSSLELGDSALYFCASSVGPKNIQYFGAGTRLSVL.

Only a few counts were recorded for this clonotype. J is TRBJ2-7 and V is TRBV6-2 or TRBV6-3; D is uncertain. V was shortened by 4 bases and J by 1 base, with 8 bases between the two germline ends. The CDR3 extends over 13 amino acids. The germline gives CDR1 MNHEY, CDR2 SVGEGT. The CDR3 bases are TGTGCCAGCAGTTCAGAAGAATCCTACGAGCAGTACGTC. Protein: CASSSEESYEQYV.

The rearrangement joins TRBV15 to TRBJ2-2, with 11 bases fitting TRBD2. Germline assignment: CDR1 LNHNV and CDR2 YYDKDF (reference sequence). V lost 0 bases to trimming and J lost 7 bases; unmatched junction nucleotides: 7. The CDR3 has 17 amino acids. The CDR3 protein is CATSRDRLAGGRGELFF. For the CDR3, the DNA is TGTGCCACCAGCAGAGATCGGCTAGCGGGGGGCCGCGGGGAGCTGTTTTTT.

The table lists this clonotype with a few counts. The chain uses TRBV12-3 or TRBV12-4 and TRBJ1-2; D call uncertain. V lost 7 bases and J lost 0, with 9 bases in between. The CDR3 length is 13 residues. In DNA form, the CDR3 reads TGTGCCAGCACTCCAGTGGCTAACTATGGCTACACCTTC. It translates to CASTPVANYGYTF.

The V gene is TRBV10-3, the J gene TRBJ2-3, with a tentative D call TRBD2 (8 bases). The CDR3 is 19 residues long. V was shortened by 1 base and J by 0 bases, with 20 bases between the two germline ends. Looked up from germline, CDR1 is ENHRY and CDR2 is SYGVKD. The CDR3 reads CAISEWDSDSGVSTDTQYF. In DNA, the CDR3 is TGTGCCATCAGTGAGTGGGACAGTGATAGCGGGGTGAGCACAGATACGCAGTATTTT.

This clonotype was counted a few times. The CDR3 here is CASTGGRITEAFF. The CDR3 DNA reads TGCGCCAGCACGGGGGGGCGCATCACTGAAGCTTTCTTT. The rearrangement joins TRBV10-2 to TRBJ1-1; D possibly corresponds to TRBD1 (6 bases). In germline, CDR1 is WSHSY, CDR2 SAAADI. This CDR3 has 13 residues. V was shortened by 7 bases and J by 4 bases, with 13 bases between the two germline ends.

This clonotype was picked up a small number of times. The J gene is TRBJ2-5, the V gene TRBV4-1; TRBD2 is a possible D gene (6 bases). Trimming shortened V by 1 base and J by 1 base, and 10 bases separated the two germline ends. The length of the CDR3 is 15 residues. CDR1 and CDR2 (germline): MGHRA, YSYEKL. CDR3 region: CASSQVVGGQETQYF. The CDR3, as DNA: TGCGCCAGCAGCCAAGTTGTGGGGGGCCAAGAGACCCAGTACTTC.

This clonotype was seen a handful of times. The chain uses TRBV7-3 and TRBJ1-2, with 8 bases matching TRBD1. The CDR3 contains 15 residues. Losses at the gene ends were 2 bases for V and 8 bases for J; bases not matched to a gene: 10. Germline CDR1 reads SGHTA; CDR2 reads FQGTGA. The CDR3 nucleotides read TGTGCCAGCAGCTTACCCGAAGGAGCAGGGGGCGGCTACACCTTC. It specifies CASSLPEGAGGGYTF.

The table lists this clonotype with a count of one. V usage is TRBV5-1 and J usage is TRBJ2-3, with D possibly being TRBD2 (6 bases). Trimming stripped 0 bases from V and 5 bases from J, with 13 bases between. The CDR3 consists of 15 residues. Germline V gene lookup returns CDR1 SGHRS and CDR2 YFSETQ. The CDR3 sequence: CASSLARGVGDTQYF. The CDR3 DNA reads TGCGCCAGCAGCTTGGCGCGGGGCGTTGGAGATACGCAGTATTTT.

This clonotype was picked up a small number of times. The V and J genes are TRBV7-9 and TRBJ2-7; TRBD1 aligns across 9 bases. CDR1 is SEHNR, CDR2 FQNEAQ, per germline (reference sequence). Unmatched junction bases numbered 4, after V lost 1 base and J lost 3 bases. The CDR3 loop spans 15 amino acids. The CDR3 region is CASSLDGQGIYEQYV. The CDR3 region has the DNA TGTGCCAGCAGCTTAGACGGACAGGGGATCTACGAGCAGTACGTC.

The CDR3 is CASSYGQGGYEQYF. CDR3 DNA sequence: TGTGCCAGCAGTTACGGACAGGGGGGCTACGAGCAGTACTTC. The chain links TRBV6-6 to TRBJ2-7; 10 nucleotides line up with TRBD1. Germline V lookup: CDR1 MNHNY, CDR2 SVGAGI (reference sequence). The CDR3 runs to 14 residues. Losses at the gene ends were 2 bases for V and 3 bases for J; bases not matched to a gene: 1.

This sequence joins TRBV12-3 or TRBV12-4 and TRBJ2-7, with D perhaps being TRBD1 or TRBD2 (5 bases each). V lost 1 base and J lost 7, with 11 bases in between. The CDR3 is made up of 13 amino acids. In DNA form, the CDR3 reads TGTGCCAGCAGTTTAGGGGACGGAGGAGAGCAGTACGTC. Encoded protein: CASSLGDGGEQYV.

The V gene is TRBV6-1, the J gene TRBJ1-1; D unresolved. CDR3 length: 11 residues. Trimming pared 6 bases from V and 6 bases from J, leaving 8 bases between. Germline values: CDR1 MNHNS, CDR2 SASEGT. The CDR3 DNA sequence: TGTGCCAGCAGATTTTCACCTGAAGCTTTCTTT. The encoded protein is CASRFSPEAFF.